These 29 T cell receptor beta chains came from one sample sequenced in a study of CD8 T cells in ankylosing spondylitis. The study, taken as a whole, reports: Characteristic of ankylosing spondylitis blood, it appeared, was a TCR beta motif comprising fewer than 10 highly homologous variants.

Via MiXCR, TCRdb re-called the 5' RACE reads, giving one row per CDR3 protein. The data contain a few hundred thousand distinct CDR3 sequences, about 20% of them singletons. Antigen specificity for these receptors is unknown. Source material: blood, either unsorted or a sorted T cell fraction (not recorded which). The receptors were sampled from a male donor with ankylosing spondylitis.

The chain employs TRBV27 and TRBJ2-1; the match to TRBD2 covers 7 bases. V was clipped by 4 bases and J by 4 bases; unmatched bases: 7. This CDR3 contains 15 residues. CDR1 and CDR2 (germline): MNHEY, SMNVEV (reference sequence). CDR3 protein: CASSSTSRIYNEQFF. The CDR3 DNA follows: TGTGCCAGCAGTTCGACTAGCCGAATTTACAATGAGCAGTTCTTC.

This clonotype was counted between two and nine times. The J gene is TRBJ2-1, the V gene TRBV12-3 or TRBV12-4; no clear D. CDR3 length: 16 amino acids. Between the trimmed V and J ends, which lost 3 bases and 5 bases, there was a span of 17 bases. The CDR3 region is CASSFTSQAPNNEQFF. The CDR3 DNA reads TGTGCCAGCAGTTTTACAAGTCAGGCCCCTAACAATGAGCAGTTCTTC.

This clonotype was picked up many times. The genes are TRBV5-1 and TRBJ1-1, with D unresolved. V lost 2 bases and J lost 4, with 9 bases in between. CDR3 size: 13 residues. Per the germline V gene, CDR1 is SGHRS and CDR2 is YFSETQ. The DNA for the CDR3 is TGCGCCAGCAGCTTCCCGGAGGGCACTGAAGCTTTCTTT. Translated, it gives CASSFPEGTEAFF.

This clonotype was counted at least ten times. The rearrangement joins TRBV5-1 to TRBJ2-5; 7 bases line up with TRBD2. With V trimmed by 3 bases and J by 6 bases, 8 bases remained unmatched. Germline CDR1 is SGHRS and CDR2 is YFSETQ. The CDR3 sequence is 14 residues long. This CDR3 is CASSWASGQKTQYF. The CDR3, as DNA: TGCGCCAGCAGCTGGGCTAGCGGCCAGAAGACCCAGTACTTC.

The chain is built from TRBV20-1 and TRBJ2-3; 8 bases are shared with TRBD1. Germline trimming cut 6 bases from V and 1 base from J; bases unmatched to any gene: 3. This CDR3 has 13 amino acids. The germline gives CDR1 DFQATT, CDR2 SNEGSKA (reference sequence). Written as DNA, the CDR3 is TGCAGTGCGGAGACAGGGGGCACAGATACGCAGTATTTT. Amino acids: CSAETGGTDTQYF.

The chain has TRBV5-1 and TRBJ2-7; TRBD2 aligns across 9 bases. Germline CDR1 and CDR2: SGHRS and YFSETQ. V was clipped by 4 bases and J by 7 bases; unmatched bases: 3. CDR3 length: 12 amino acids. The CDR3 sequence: CASSMLAGEQYF. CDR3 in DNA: TGCGCCAGCAGCATGCTAGCGGGAGAGCAGTACTTC.

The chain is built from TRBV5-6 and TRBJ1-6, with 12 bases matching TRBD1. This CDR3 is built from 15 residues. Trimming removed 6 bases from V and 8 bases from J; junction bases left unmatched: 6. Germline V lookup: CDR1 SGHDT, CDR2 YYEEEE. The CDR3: CASTEGTGGDSPLHF. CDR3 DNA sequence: TGTGCCAGCACGGAAGGGACAGGGGGCGATTCACCCCTCCACTTT.

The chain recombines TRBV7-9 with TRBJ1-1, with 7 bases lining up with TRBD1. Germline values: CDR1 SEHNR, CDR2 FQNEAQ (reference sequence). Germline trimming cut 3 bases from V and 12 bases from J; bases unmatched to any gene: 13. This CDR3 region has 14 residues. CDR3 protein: CASSFSGQSMPPFF. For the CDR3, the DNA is TGTGCCAGCAGCTTCTCGGGACAGTCTATGCCCCCTTTCTTT. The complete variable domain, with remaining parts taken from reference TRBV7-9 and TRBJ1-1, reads DTGVSQNPRHKITKRGQNVTFRCDPISEHNRLYWYRQTLGQGPEFLTYFQNEAQLEKSRLLSDRFSAERPKGSFSTLEIQRTEQGDSAMYLCASSFSGQSMPPFFGQGTRLTVV.

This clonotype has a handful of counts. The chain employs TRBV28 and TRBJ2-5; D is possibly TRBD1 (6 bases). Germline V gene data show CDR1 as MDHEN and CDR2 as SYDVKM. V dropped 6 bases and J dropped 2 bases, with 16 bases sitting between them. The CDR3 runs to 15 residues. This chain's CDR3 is CASRARGTLQETQYF. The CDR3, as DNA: TGTGCCAGCAGGGCTCGAGGGACACTACAAGAGACCCAGTACTTC.

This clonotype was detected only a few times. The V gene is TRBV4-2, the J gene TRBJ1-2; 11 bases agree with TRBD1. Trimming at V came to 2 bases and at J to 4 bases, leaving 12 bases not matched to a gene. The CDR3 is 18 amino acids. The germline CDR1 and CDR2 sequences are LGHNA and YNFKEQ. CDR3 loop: CASSQREGGTGGIYGYTF. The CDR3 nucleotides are TGTGCCAGCAGCCAAAGGGAAGGAGGGACAGGGGGGATCTATGGCTACACCTTC.

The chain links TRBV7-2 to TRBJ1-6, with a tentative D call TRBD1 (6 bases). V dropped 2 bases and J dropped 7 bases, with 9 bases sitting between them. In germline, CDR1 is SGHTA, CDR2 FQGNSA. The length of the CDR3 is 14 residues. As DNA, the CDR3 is TGTGCCAGCAGCTTATCCGGACAGAATTCACCCCTCCACTTT. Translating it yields CASSLSGQNSPLHF.

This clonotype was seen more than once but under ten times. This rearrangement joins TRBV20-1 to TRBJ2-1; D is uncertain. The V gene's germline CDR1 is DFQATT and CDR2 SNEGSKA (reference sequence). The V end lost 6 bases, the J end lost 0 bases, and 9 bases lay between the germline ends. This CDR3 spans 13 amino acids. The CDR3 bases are TGCAGTGCCACTTATAGCTCCTACAATGAGCAGTTCTTC. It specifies CSATYSSYNEQFF.

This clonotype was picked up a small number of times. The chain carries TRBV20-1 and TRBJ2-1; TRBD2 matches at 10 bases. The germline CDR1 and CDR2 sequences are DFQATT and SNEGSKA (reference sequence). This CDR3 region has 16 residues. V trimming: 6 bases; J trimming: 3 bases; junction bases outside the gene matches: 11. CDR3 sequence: CSAASRAGGLYNEQFF. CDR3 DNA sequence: TGCAGTGCCGCATCTCGAGCGGGAGGGCTCTACAATGAGCAGTTCTTC.

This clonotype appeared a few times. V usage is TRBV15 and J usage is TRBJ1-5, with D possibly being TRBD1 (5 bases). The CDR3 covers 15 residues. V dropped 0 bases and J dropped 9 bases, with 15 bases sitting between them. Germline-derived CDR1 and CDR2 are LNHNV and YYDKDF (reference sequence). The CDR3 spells CATSRDARAEPPQHF. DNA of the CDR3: TGTGCCACCAGCAGAGATGCCAGGGCAGAACCGCCCCAGCATTTT.

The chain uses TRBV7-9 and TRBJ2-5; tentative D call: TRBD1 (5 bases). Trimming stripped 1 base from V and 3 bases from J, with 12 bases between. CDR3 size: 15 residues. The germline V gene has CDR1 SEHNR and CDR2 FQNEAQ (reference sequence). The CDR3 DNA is TGTGCCAGCAGCTTAGTTTATCAGGGCAAAGAGACCCAGTACTTC. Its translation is CASSLVYQGKETQYF. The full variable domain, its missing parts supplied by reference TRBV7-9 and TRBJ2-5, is DTGVSQNPRHKITKRGQNVTFRCDPISEHNRLYWYRQTLGQGPEFLTYFQNEAQLEKSRLLSDRFSAERPKGSFSTLEIQRTEQGDSAMYLCASSLVYQGKETQYFGPGTRLLVL.

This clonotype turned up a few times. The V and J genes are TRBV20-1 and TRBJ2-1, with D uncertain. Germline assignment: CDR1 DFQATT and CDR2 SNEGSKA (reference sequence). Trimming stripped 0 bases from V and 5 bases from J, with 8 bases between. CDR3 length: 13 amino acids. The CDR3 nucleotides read TGCAGTGCTAGAGACGACCCCGACAATGAGCAGTTCTTC. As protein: CSARDDPDNEQFF.

The CDR3 nucleotides are TGCAGTGCTAGACAAGAGGGAGGGGAGACCCAGTACTTC. Its protein product is CSARQEGGETQYF. The genes are TRBV20-1 and TRBJ2-5, with 7 bases identical to TRBD2. After removal of 2 bases from V and 5 bases from J, the junction contained 5 bases not matched to a gene. The CDR3 contains 13 residues. From germline, CDR1 is DFQATT and CDR2 SNEGSKA (reference sequence).

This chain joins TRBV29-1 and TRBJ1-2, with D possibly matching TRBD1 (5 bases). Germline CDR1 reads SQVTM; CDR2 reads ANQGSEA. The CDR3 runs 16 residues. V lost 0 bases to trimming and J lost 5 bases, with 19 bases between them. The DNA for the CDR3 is TGCAGCGTTGAAGATCCTTGGGATACGGAGGGGTATGGCTACACCTTC. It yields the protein CSVEDPWDTEGYGYTF.

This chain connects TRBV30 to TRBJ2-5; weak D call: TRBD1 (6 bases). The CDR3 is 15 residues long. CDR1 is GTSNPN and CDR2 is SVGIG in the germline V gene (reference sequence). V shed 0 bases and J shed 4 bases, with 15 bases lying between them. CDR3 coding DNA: TGTGCCTGGAGTGTAGGGGGTAGCTTTGCAGAGACCCAGTACTTC. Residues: CAWSVGGSFAETQYF.

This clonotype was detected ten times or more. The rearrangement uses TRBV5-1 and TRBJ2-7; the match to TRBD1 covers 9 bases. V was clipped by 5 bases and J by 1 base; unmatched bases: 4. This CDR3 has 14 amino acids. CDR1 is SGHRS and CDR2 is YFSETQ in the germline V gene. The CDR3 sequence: CASSTGTGSYEQYF. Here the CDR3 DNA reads TGCGCCAGCAGTACCGGGACAGGGTCCTACGAGCAGTACTTC.

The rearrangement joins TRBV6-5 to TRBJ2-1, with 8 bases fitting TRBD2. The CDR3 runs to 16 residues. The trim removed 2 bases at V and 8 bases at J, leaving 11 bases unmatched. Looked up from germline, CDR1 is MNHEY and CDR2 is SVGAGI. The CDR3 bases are TGTGCCAGCAGTTACCGTGGTAGCGGGATAGCGTATGAGCAGTTCTTC. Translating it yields CASSYRGSGIAYEQFF.

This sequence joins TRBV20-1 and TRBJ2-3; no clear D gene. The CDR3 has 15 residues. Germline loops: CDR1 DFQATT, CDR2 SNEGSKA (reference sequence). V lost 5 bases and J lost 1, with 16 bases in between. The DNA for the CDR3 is TGCAGTGCTCCCCGCGGCGTTGTAGGCACAGATACGCAGTATTTT. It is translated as CSAPRGVVGTDTQYF.

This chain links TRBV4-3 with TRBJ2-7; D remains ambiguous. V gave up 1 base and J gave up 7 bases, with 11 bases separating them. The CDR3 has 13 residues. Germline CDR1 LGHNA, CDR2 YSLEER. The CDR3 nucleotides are TGCGCCAGCAGCCAAGTGCCGTTGGGGGAGCAGTACTTC. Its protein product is CASSQVPLGEQYF.

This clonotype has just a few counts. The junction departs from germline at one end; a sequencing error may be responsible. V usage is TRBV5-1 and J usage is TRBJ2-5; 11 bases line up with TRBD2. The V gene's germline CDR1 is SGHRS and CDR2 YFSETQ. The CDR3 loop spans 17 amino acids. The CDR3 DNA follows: TGCGCCAGCTGCTTGGGCGGCGGGACTAGCGGCCGAGAGACCCAGTACTTC. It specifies CASCLGGGTSGRETQYF.

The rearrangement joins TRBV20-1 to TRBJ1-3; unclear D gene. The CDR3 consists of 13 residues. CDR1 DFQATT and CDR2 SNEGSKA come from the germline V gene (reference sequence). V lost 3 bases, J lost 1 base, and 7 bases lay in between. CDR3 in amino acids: CSASPGSGNTIYF. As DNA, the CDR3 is TGCAGTGCTAGCCCAGGTTCTGGAAACACCATATATTTT.

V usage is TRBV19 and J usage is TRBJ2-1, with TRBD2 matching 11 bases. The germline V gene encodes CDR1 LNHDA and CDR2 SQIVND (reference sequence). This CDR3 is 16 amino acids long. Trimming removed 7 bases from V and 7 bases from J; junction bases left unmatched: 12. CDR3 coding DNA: TGTGCCAGTAAGGAGGGGTTGGCTAGCGGGAGGAATGAGCAGTTCTTC. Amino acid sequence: CASKEGLASGRNEQFF.

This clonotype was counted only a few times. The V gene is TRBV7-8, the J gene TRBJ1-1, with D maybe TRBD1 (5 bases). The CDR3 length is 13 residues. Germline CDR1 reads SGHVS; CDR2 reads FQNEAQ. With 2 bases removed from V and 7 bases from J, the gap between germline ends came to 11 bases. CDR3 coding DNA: TGTGCCAGCAGCTTACGTAGCAGGGATGAAGCTTTCTTT. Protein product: CASSLRSRDEAFF.

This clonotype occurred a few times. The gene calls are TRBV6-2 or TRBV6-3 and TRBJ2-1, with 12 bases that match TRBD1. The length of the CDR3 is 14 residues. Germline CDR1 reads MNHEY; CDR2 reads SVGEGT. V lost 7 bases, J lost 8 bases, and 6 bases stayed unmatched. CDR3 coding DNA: TGTGCCAGCATACGGGACAGGGGGCTTGATGAGCAGTTCTTC. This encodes CASIRDRGLDEQFF.

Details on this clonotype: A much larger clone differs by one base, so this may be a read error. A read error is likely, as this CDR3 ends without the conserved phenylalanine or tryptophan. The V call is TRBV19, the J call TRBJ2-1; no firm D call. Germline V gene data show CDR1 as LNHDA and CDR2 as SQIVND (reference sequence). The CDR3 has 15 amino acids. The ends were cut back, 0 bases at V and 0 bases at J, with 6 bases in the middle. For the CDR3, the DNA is TGTGCCAGTAGTATAGACCAGAGCTCCTACAATGAGCAGTTCCTC. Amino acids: CASSIDQSSYNEQFL.